Listed here is a single TCR beta chain. This record belongs to a study of Tregs in tolerant kidney transplant recipients. Trimming left V 5 bases short and J 1 base short, with 8 bases between. The CDR3 consists of 13 residues. Germline values: CDR1 SGHVS, CDR2 FNYEAQ. CD4+CD25+CD127- Tregs, CD4+CD25- non-Tregs, CD4 and CD8 cells were sorted. The method was immunoSEQ multiplex PCR; TCRdb's version includes in-frame clones alone and lacks a portion of them. The sample has some 240,000 clones, around 82% seen once; the top ten hold approximately 0.69%. Specimen: CD4+ T cells from blood. This TCR was sampled from a human donor in good health. The chain employs TRBV7-6 and TRBJ1-1, with D possibly TRBD1 on 5 matching bases. The CDR3 nucleotides read TGTGCCAGCAGCGCGGACACGAACACTGAAGCTTTCTTT. Its translation: CASSADTNTEAFF.